This T cell receptor beta chain comes out of a study of immune evolution from preneoplasia to lung adenocarcinoma. Clones were read by immunoSEQ multiplex PCR, and TCRdb kept only the in-frame ones, dropping some. The sample records under 10,000 clones, 83% being singletons. Trimming left V 2 bases short and J 6 bases short, with 13 bases between. The CDR3 length is 14 residues. CDR1 and CDR2 from the germline V gene are SNHLY and FYNNEI. This receptor was identified in a person between 70 and 80 years old with lung adenocarcinoma. The V call is TRBV2, the J call TRBJ1-1; no clear D. Material: FFPE minimally invasive lung adenocarcinoma tissue. The CDR3 DNA sequence: TGTGCCAGCAGTGAAATCGGCGTTTTCGCTGAAGCTTTCTTT. It yields the protein CASSEIGVFAEAFF.